This T cell receptor beta chain was found in a study of tumor-infiltrating lymphocytes in primary liver carcinoma. Notes on the study in general: Blood's top-250-clone fraction was significantly lower than that of tumors (p = 0.039).

Each 20-30 mg portion of unsorted bulk tissue served as the source for co-extraction of RNA and DNA. The proportion of viable tumor cells exceeded 85% in every tumor sample. Per the germline V gene, CDR1 is LGHNA and CDR2 is YNFKEQ. This CDR3 region has 14 residues. Comment on this clonotype: Its antigen remains unidentified. Germline is not matched at one junction end, which may reflect a read error.

TCR beta cDNA was prepared out of 500 ng total RNA by means of a constant-region primer. Researchers made the TCR beta libraries by running three nested multiplex PCR rounds with slightly modified ARM-PCR. A C-beta reverse primer and TRBV1-TRBV30 forward primers served in each of the first two PCR rounds, at 9 to 11 cycles apiece. TCRdb itself ran the multiplex PCR reads through MiXCR, one entry per CDR3 protein. Here the sample spans 80,000 or so distinct CDR3 sequences, about two thirds being singletons. Input material: liver tumor tissue from sampling region 4. The sample's subset: tumor region T4, right-lateral pole. J is TRBJ1-4 and V is TRBV4-2, with no clear D. The TCR sequence derives from a woman aged 55-70 years with primary liver carcinoma and hepatitis B virus infection. The CDR3 sequence: CANSQGGSNEKLFF. CDR3 bases: TGTGCCAACAGCCAAGGAGGGTCTAATGAAAAATTGTTTTTT.